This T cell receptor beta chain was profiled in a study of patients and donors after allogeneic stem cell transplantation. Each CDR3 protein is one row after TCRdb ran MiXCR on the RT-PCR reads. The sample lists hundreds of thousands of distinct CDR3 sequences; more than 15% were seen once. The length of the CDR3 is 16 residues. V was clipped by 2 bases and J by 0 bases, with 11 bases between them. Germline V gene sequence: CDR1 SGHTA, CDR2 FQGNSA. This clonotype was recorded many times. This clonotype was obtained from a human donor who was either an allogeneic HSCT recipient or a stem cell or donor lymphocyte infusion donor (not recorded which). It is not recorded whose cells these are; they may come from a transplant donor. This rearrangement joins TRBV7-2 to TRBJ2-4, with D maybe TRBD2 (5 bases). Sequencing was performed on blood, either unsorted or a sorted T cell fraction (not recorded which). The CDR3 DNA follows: TGTGCCAGCAGCTTAACTAGTCACATAGCCAAAAACATTCAGTACTTC. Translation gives CASSLTSHIAKNIQYF.